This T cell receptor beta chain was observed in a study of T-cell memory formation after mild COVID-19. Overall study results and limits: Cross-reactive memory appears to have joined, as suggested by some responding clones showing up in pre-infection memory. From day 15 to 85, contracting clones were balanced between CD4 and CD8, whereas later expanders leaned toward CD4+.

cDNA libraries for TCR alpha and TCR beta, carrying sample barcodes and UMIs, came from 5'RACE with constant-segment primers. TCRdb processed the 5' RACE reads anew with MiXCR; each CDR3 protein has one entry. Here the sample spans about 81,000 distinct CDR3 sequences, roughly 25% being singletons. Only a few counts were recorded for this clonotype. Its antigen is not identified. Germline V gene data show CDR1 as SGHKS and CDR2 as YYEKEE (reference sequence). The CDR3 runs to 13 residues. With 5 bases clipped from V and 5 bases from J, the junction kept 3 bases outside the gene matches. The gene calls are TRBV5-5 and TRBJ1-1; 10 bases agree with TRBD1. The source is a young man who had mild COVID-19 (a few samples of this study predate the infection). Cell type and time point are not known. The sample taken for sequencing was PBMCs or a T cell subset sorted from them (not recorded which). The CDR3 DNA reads TGTGCCAGCAGGGGGACAGGGGCAACTGAAGCTTTCTTT. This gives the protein CASRGTGATEAFF. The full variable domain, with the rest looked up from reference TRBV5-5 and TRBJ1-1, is DAGVTQSPTHLIKTRGQQVTLRCSPISGHKSVSWYQQVLGQGPQFIFQYYEKEERGRGNFPDRFSARQFPNYSSELNVNALLLGDSALYLCASRGTGATEAFFGQGTRLTVV.